This T cell receptor beta chain was captured in a study of T cell responses to AZD1222 COVID-19 vaccine. A word on this clone: Its antigen is currently unknown.

The protocol was immunoSEQ multiplex PCR, while the TCRdb copy is restricted to in-frame clones and leaves out a portion. The sample consists of roughly 200,000 clones, 88% of them appearing once. Overall study findings and caveats: The donor cohort was predominantly white British with a female majority, and clonal diversity may have been underestimated. Unmutated variant regions reportedly attract nearly half of all spike-specific TCRs.

This specimen consisted of peripheral blood, obtained on day 0 of AZD1222 vaccination. The sequence was obtained from an adult in good health.

In DNA, the CDR3 is TGTGCCAGCAGTCCGCTAGCCGACAGGGGAGCTACGGAGCAGTACTTC. This codes for CASSPLADRGATEQYF. The chain links TRBV2 to TRBJ2-7; 8 bases are shared with TRBD1. CDR1 is SNHLY and CDR2 is FYNNEI in the germline V gene. The J segment lost 7 bases and the V segment lost 5 bases, leaving 16 bases of the junction unmatched. CDR3 length: 16 amino acids.